These T cell receptor beta chains were read from a single sample in a study of cytomegalovirus exposure and HLA in healthy donors. Clones were sequenced by immunoSEQ multiplex PCR, and TCRdb holds only the in-frame ones, with some missing. The sample totals 74,000 or so clones. Sample: PBMCs. These receptors were obtained from a woman aged 55-70 years in good health and CMV-seronegative. Both conserved end residues are part of each CDR3. D genes are given only for firm matches.

J gene,V gene,D gene,CDR3 protein,CDR3 DNA
TRBJ2-3,TRBV29-1,TRBD1,CSASFPGGDTQYF,TGCAGCGCATCTTTCCCAGGGGGAGATACGCAGTATTTT
TRBJ2-5,TRBV7-2,TRBD1,CASSQTGKGETQYF,TGTGCCAGCAGCCAGACAGGGAAGGGAGAGACCCAGTACTTC
TRBJ1-2,TRBV7-2,NA,CASSLDSIYYGYTF,TGTGCCAGCAGCTTGGACAGTATATACTATGGCTACACCTTC
TRBJ2-1,TRBV6-1,TRBD1,CASSGQGDNEQFF,TGTGCCAGCAGCGGACAGGGGGACAATGAGCAGTTCTTC
TRBJ1-1,TRBV4-1,TRBD1,CASSQGLTGKLREAFF,TGCGCCAGCAGCCAAGGCCTGACAGGGAAATTACGAGAAGCTTTCTTT
TRBJ1-4,TRBV5-6,NA,CASSLRQVNEKLFF,TGTGCCAGCAGCTTGAGACAGGTTAATGAAAAACTGTTTTTT
TRBJ2-1,TRBV5-1,NA,CASSLGQPNEQFF,TGCGCCAGCAGCTTAGGACAGCCCAATGAGCAGTTCTTC
TRBJ1-5,TRBV29-1,NA,CSVSGAGTDDQPQHF,TGCAGCGTTTCAGGGGCCGGGACCGATGATCAGCCCCAGCATTTT
TRBJ2-7,TRBV27,NA,CASRRDEIPYEQYF,TGTGCCAGCCGGCGGGACGAAATCCCCTACGAGCAGTACTTC
TRBJ1-1,TRBV18,NA,CASSGGQNTEAFF,TGTGCCAGCTCAGGGGGACAGAACACTGAAGCTTTCTTT
TRBJ2-7,TRBV15,TRBD1,CATSRDPTGQELYEQYF,TGTGCCACCAGCAGAGATCCGACCGGACAGGAGCTCTACGAGCAGTACTTC
TRBJ2-3,TRBV7-2,NA,CASSLTHFTDTQYF,TGTGCCAGCAGCTTAACGCACTTCACAGATACGCAGTATTTT
TRBJ2-7,TRBV7-9,NA,CASSLQTRESEQYF,TGTGCCAGCAGCTTACAAACGCGAGAATCCGAGCAGTACTTC
TRBJ2-7,TRBV7-9,NA,CASSFWGEPRSYEQYF,TGTGCCAGCAGCTTTTGGGGGGAGCCACGATCCTACGAGCAGTACTTC
TRBJ1-3,TRBV19,NA,CASGYGPGDSGNTIYF,TGTGCCAGTGGTTACGGCCCAGGGGACTCTGGAAACACCATATATTTT
TRBJ1-3,TRBV19,NA,CASSEQLSSGNTIYF,TGTGCCAGTAGCGAACAGCTCAGCTCTGGAAACACCATATATTTT
TRBJ2-5,TRBV5-1,NA,CASSLSTGVTETQYF,TGCGCCAGCAGCTTGTCGACGGGAGTTACAGAGACCCAGTACTTC
TRBJ1-2,TRBV11-2,NA,CVSSSNGGYGYTF,TGTGTCAGCAGCTCAAACGGAGGCTATGGCTACACCTTC
TRBJ1-2,TRBV11-2,NA,CASTRAGAGYTF,TGTGCCAGCACCCGGGCGGGGGCCGGCTACACCTTC
TRBJ1-1,TRBV5-1,TRBD1,CASSLYQGVDEAFF,TGCGCCAGCAGCTTGTATCAGGGGGTGGATGAAGCTTTCTTT
TRBJ1-5,TRBV18,TRBD1,CASSPQADRGPGQPQHF,TGTGCCAGCTCACCACAAGCGGACAGGGGGCCCGGTCAGCCCCAGCATTTT
TRBJ2-1,TRBV5-1,TRBD1,CASGTGVDNEQFF,TGCGCCAGCGGGACAGGGGTCGACAATGAGCAGTTCTTC
TRBJ2-7,TRBV5-6,TRBD2,CASSLGLAGAEQYF,TGTGCCAGCAGCTTGGGACTAGCGGGAGCGGAGCAGTACTTC
TRBJ2-7,TRBV25-1,TRBD2,CASTRGSLYEQYF,TGTGCCAGCACCCGCGGGAGTCTCTACGAGCAGTACTTC
TRBJ2-2,TRBV6-6,TRBD2,CASTSPGGKGAGELFF,TGTGCCAGCACCAGTCCGGGGGGAAAGGGAGCCGGGGAGCTGTTTTTT
TRBJ2-1,TRBV25-1,NA,CASSEPGKYNEQFF,TGTGCCAGCAGTGAACCAGGGAAGTACAATGAGCAGTTCTTC
TRBJ1-5,TRBV5-8,TRBD1,CASSQGTGPNQPQHF,TGTGCCAGCAGCCAGGGGACAGGGCCCAATCAGCCCCAGCATTTT
TRBJ2-7,TRBV11-1,NA,CASSSPPGSYEQYF,TGTGCCAGCAGCTCCCCCCCGGGATCCTACGAGCAGTACTTC